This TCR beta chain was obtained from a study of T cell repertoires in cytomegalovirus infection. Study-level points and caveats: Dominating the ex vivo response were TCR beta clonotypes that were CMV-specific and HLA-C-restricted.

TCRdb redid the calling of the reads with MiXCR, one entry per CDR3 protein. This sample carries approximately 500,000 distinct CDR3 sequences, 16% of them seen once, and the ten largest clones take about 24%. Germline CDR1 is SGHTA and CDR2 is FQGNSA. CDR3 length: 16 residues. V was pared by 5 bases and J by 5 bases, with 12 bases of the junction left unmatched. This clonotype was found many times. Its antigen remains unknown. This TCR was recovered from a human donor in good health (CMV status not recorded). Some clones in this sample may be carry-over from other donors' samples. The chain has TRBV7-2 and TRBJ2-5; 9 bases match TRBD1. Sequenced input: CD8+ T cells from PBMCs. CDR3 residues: CASSQLGTGTGETQYF. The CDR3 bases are TGTGCCAGCAGCCAGTTAGGGACAGGGACGGGGGAGACCCAGTACTTC.